Below are 25 T cell receptor beta chains sequenced from a single sample in a study of T cells in tuberculosis. Sequenced by immunoSEQ multiplex PCR; TCRdb stores in-frame clones only, minus some. The sample holds around 26,000 clones, more than 80% seen once. The sample consisted of PBMCs. Receptors were obtained from a donor between 10 and 29 years old with latent tuberculosis or without tuberculosis infection. Some clones in this sample may be carry-over from other donors' samples.

The CDR3 nucleotides read TGTGCCAGTAGTATCATACGCCCCCTCGGGGGCAATGAGCAGTTCTTC. Its translation: CASSIIRPLGGNEQFF. This chain links TRBV19 with TRBJ2-1; possible D gene TRBD2, 6 bases. The ends were cut back, 3 bases at V and 6 bases at J, with 18 bases in the middle. CDR3 length: 16 residues. Germline V gene sequence: CDR1 LNHDA, CDR2 SQIVND (reference sequence).

This chain joins TRBV7-9 and TRBJ2-1; weak D call: TRBD1 (5 bases). Germline CDR1 is SEHNR and CDR2 is FQNEAQ (reference sequence). V lost 4 bases to trimming and J lost 8 bases, with 12 bases between them. The CDR3 runs to 13 residues. CDR3 nucleotides: TGTGCCAGCAGCTCAAGGCAGGGTGATGAGCAGTTCTTC. It yields the protein CASSSRQGDEQFF.

CDR3 nucleotide sequence: TGTGCCTGGTCCGGGATCTCGAGGGCCTATGGCTACACCTTC. It is translated as CAWSGISRAYGYTF. The chain carries TRBV30 and TRBJ1-2; D not certain. The length of the CDR3 is 14 residues. Germline-derived CDR1 and CDR2 are GTSNPN and SVGIG (reference sequence). V lost 5 bases to trimming and J lost 4 bases, with 17 bases between them.

The V and J genes are TRBV7-9 and TRBJ2-7, with D unresolved. Germline loops: CDR1 SEHNR, CDR2 FQNEAQ (reference sequence). V gave up 7 bases and J gave up 2 bases, with 24 bases separating them. This CDR3 is built from 17 residues. Here the CDR3 DNA reads TGTGCCAGCAACTTGAACCCGGATCGGGTAGTCGCCTACGAGCAGTACTTC. Translated: CASNLNPDRVVAYEQYF.

This chain joins TRBV7-2 and TRBJ2-7; D is unclear. The V and J ends lost 5 bases and 4 bases respectively, with 27 bases between them. Germline V gene lookup returns CDR1 SGHTA and CDR2 FQGNSA. This CDR3 contains 18 residues. The CDR3 is CASSPSGQTLSPRYEQYF. For the CDR3, the DNA is TGTGCCAGCAGCCCGTCGGGTCAAACACTCTCCCCTAGGTACGAGCAGTACTTC.

V is TRBV6-4 and J is TRBJ1-1; 8 positions agree with TRBD1. Losses at the gene ends were 0 bases for V and 5 bases for J; bases not matched to a gene: 2. The germline V gene encodes CDR1 MRHNA and CDR2 SNTAGT. This CDR3 comprises 14 residues. Written as DNA, the CDR3 is TGTGCCAGCAGTGACTCTGACAGGGGAACTGAAGCTTTCTTT. Translated, it gives CASSDSDRGTEAFF.

V is TRBV10-3 and J is TRBJ2-5; no reliable D call. The CDR3 runs 14 residues. CDR1 ENHRY and CDR2 SYGVKD come from the germline V gene. V lost 2 bases and J lost 5, with 12 bases in between. CDR3 sequence reads: CAISEKVRPETQYF. Written as DNA, the CDR3 is TGTGCCATCAGTGAGAAGGTCAGGCCTGAGACCCAGTACTTC.

The chain combines TRBV11-2 with TRBJ2-7, with TRBD2 as a possible D gene (6 bases). From germline, CDR1 is SGHAT and CDR2 FQNNGV. With 1 base removed from V and 2 bases from J, the gap between germline ends came to 12 bases. The CDR3 consists of 15 residues. This CDR3 is CASSLVGGDAYEQYF. The CDR3 DNA reads TGTGCCAGCAGCTTAGTAGGAGGGGATGCCTACGAGCAGTACTTC.

The chain is built from TRBV5-1 and TRBJ2-1, with 9 bases fitting TRBD1. V shed 0 bases and J 5 bases; nucleotides not matched to a gene: 3. Germline V gives CDR1 SGHRS, CDR2 YFSETQ. The CDR3 covers 15 residues. In DNA form, the CDR3 reads TGCGCCAGCAGCTTGGGGGACAGGGCCAACAATGAGCAGTTCTTC. This gives the protein CASSLGDRANNEQFF.

V usage is TRBV18 and J usage is TRBJ1-6; 7 positions agree with TRBD1. Trimming removed 5 bases from V and 6 bases from J; junction bases left unmatched: 7. Looked up from germline, CDR1 is KGHSH and CDR2 is LQKENI. There are 15 residues in the CDR3. For the CDR3, the DNA is TGTGCCAGCTCAGCTCCGACAGGGACTAATTCACCCCTCCACTTT. Its protein is CASSAPTGTNSPLHF. Full variable domain (missing parts from reference TRBV18 and TRBJ1-6): NAGVMQNPRHLVRRRGQEARLRCSPMKGHSHVYWYRQLPEEGLKFMVYLQKENIIDESGMPKERFSAEFPKEGPSILRIQQVVRGDSAAYFCASSAPTGTNSPLHFGNGTRLTVT.

V and J are TRBV19 and TRBJ1-5, with 10 bases aligning to TRBD1. V was pared by 7 bases and J by 6 bases, with 9 bases of the junction left unmatched. This CDR3 has 15 amino acids. Germline V lookup: CDR1 LNHDA, CDR2 SQIVND (reference sequence). CDR3 bases: TGTGCCAGTATCGGACAGGGGGGGAGAGGTCAGCCCCAGCATTTT. This sequence encodes CASIGQGGRGQPQHF.

This chain uses TRBV10-3 with TRBJ2-7; TRBD1 agrees at 9 bases. From germline, CDR1 is ENHRY and CDR2 SYGVKD. The CDR3 consists of 16 residues. V shed 0 bases and J 7 bases; nucleotides not matched to a gene: 10. Written as DNA, the CDR3 is TGTGCCATCAGTGAGTCGACTCGGACAGGGGTCGGAGAGCAGTACTTC. Translated: CAISESTRTGVGEQYF.

The chain links TRBV6-5 to TRBJ2-2; a possible D gene is TRBD2 (6 bases). The CDR3 loop spans 16 amino acids. Germline CDR1 reads MNHEY; CDR2 reads SVGAGI. V was shortened by 0 bases and J by 7 bases, with 15 bases between the two germline ends. The CDR3 region has the DNA TGTGCCAGCAGTTACTCGACGGTGCGGGGCAACGGGGAGCTGTTTTTT. As protein: CASSYSTVRGNGELFF.

The chain is built from TRBV13 and TRBJ2-1; D may be TRBD2 (6 bases). There are 11 residues in the CDR3. V was shortened by 5 bases and J by 8 bases, with 7 bases between the two germline ends. Germline assignment: CDR1 PRHDT and CDR2 FYEKMQ (reference sequence). Here the CDR3 DNA reads TGTGCCAGCAGCCGGGGGTATGAGCAGTTCTTC. Its translation is CASSRGYEQFF.

This clone came up once. CDR3 in DNA: TGTGCCAGCAGCCATGGCGGGTCTTCGAGAAATGAGCAGTTCTTC. This sequence encodes CASSHGGSSRNEQFF. The chain is built from TRBV27 and TRBJ2-1; possible D gene TRBD2, 5 bases. Germline V CDR1 and CDR2: MNHEY, SMNVEV (reference sequence). The CDR3 consists of 15 residues. Trimming removed 6 bases at V and 7 bases at J, with 19 bases between.

The chain couples TRBV30 to TRBJ2-2; D may be TRBD2 (6 bases). Germline loops: CDR1 GTSNPN, CDR2 SVGIG (reference sequence). V dropped 0 bases and J dropped 7 bases, with 15 bases sitting between them. The CDR3 consists of 15 residues. The CDR3 DNA follows: TGTGCCTGGAGTGTCAAGATTCTGGGGGGCGGGGAGCTGTTTTTT. This sequence encodes CAWSVKILGGGELFF.

The rearrangement uses TRBV2 and TRBJ2-2; the D is unclear. The CDR3 consists of 15 residues. Germline lookup yields CDR1 SNHLY and CDR2 FYNNEI. Trimming removed 2 bases at V and 5 bases at J, with 12 bases between. CDR3 sequence reads: CASSEISSPTGELFF. The CDR3 coding sequence is TGTGCCAGCAGTGAAATTAGTTCACCTACCGGGGAGCTGTTTTTT.

The J gene is TRBJ2-7, the V gene TRBV6-1; no definite D call. Germline loops: CDR1 MNHNS, CDR2 SASEGT. Trimming left V 1 base short and J 6 bases short, with 13 bases between. This CDR3 is 14 amino acids long. The CDR3 bases are TGTGCCAGCAGTGAAGAAGTCTCCTTTAGCGAGCAGTACTTC. Translation gives CASSEEVSFSEQYF.

The gene calls are TRBV7-6 and TRBJ2-7; the D gene is possibly TRBD1 (6 bases). The CDR3 has 19 amino acids. V shed 5 bases and J shed 3 bases, with 29 bases lying between them. Germline assignment: CDR1 SGHVS and CDR2 FNYEAQ. The CDR3 sequence: CASSLKPTGPRSLYYEQYF. As DNA, the CDR3 is TGTGCCAGCAGCCTCAAGCCGACAGGACCGAGATCCCTCTACTACGAGCAGTACTTC.

The chain has TRBV30 and TRBJ1-2; D may be TRBD1 (5 bases). CDR1 is GTSNPN, CDR2 SVGIG, per germline (reference sequence). V gave up 2 bases and J gave up 5 bases, with 18 bases separating them. This CDR3 region has 15 residues. DNA for the CDR3: TGTGCCTGGAGTCCCCGACAGAGGCACCGATATGGCTACACCTTC. It codes for CAWSPRQRHRYGYTF.

J is TRBJ1-2 and V is TRBV5-1; 10 nucleotides align to TRBD1. The ends lost 3 bases at V and 2 bases at J; junction bases unmatched: 4. Germline values: CDR1 SGHRS, CDR2 YFSETQ. The CDR3 spans 15 residues. The chain's CDR3 is CASSWGTGVNYGYTF. In nucleotides, the CDR3 is TGCGCCAGCAGCTGGGGGACAGGGGTAAACTATGGCTACACCTTC.

The chain links TRBV2 to TRBJ1-6, with D maybe TRBD1 (5 bases). This CDR3 has 13 residues. Trimming took 4 bases from V and 7 from J, leaving 8 bases between them. Per germline, CDR1 SNHLY and CDR2 FYNNEI. The CDR3 here is CASSGQLNSPLHF. The CDR3 nucleotides are TGTGCCAGCAGTGGACAGCTAAATTCACCCCTCCACTTT. Based on the CDR3 plus reference TRBV2 and TRBJ1-6, the full variable domain is EPEVTQTPSHQVTQMGQEVILRCVPISNHLYFYWYRQILGQKVEFLVSFYNNEISEKSEIFDDQFSVERPDGSNFTLKIRSTKLEDSAMYFCASSGQLNSPLHFGNGTRLTVT.

V usage is TRBV7-8 and J usage is TRBJ1-1; 9 nucleotides align to TRBD1. The germline V gene encodes CDR1 SGHVS and CDR2 FQNEAQ. The CDR3 loop spans 16 amino acids. Unmatched junction bases numbered 8, after V lost 4 bases and J lost 2 bases. The CDR3 sequence is CASSSRTGAANTEAFF. CDR3 DNA: TGTGCCAGCAGCTCCCGGACAGGGGCGGCTAACACTGAAGCTTTCTTT.

The chain has TRBV25-1 and TRBJ2-7; weak D call: TRBD1 (5 bases). This CDR3 region has 16 residues. Germline CDR1 and CDR2: MGHDK and SYGVNS. V was pared by 2 bases and J by 3 bases, with 17 bases between. CDR3 protein: CASSEVSGPTLYEQYF. CDR3 coding DNA: TGTGCCAGCAGTGAAGTTTCAGGGCCGACCCTCTACGAGCAGTACTTC.

This clone was seen only once. V usage is TRBV6-6 and J usage is TRBJ2-7; D unclear. The V end was cut by 6 bases, the J end by 3 bases, with 9 bases between. This CDR3 is built from 12 residues. Germline CDR1 and CDR2: MNHNY and SVGAGI (reference sequence). The CDR3 protein is CASSTRLYEQYF. CDR3 sequence (DNA): TGTGCCAGCAGCACCAGACTCTACGAGCAGTACTTC.